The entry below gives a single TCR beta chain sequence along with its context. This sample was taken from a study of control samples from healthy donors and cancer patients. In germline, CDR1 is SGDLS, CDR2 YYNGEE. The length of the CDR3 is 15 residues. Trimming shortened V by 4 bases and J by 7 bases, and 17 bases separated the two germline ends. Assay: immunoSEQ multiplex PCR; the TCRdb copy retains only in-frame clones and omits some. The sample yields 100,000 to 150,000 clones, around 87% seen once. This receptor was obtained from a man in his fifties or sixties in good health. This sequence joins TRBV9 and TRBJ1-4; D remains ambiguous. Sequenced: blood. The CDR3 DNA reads TGTGCCAGCAGCTACGGCGGGTCGTTGCTTGAAAAACTGTTTTTT. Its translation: CASSYGGSLLEKLFF.